The 22 T cell receptor beta chains below all came from one sample that was sequenced in a study of blood T cell repertoires in COVID-19. Sequencing was performed with immunoSEQ multiplex PCR; in TCRdb, only in-frame clones are kept and a portion is missing. Of some 220,000 clones in the sample, roughly 84% were seen once. The sequencing sample was made of peripheral blood. These receptors were taken from a woman in her twenties or thirties who had recovered from COVID-19.

The V call is TRBV7-9, the J call TRBJ1-2, with D unresolved. From germline, CDR1 is SEHNR and CDR2 FQNEAQ (reference sequence). V lost 10 bases, J lost 5 bases, and 17 bases lay in between. The CDR3 consists of 13 residues. The CDR3 DNA sequence: TGTGCCACCCCCGGACTCGACTTTTATGGCTACACCTTC. Translation: CATPGLDFYGYTF.

The V call is TRBV6-5, the J call TRBJ2-1; 13 nucleotides match TRBD2. The germline V gene has CDR1 MNHEY and CDR2 SVGAGI. J was trimmed by 6 bases and V by 8 bases; bases with no gene match: 4. This CDR3 region has 14 residues. The CDR3 DNA follows: TGTGCCAGCGTCGGGACTAGCGGGATCAATGAGCAGTTCTTC. Translated, it gives CASVGTSGINEQFF.

V gene TRBV5-4 combines with J gene TRBJ1-4; possibly TRBD1 for D (6 bases). The CDR3 runs 14 residues. Per germline, CDR1 SGHNT and CDR2 YYREEE (reference sequence). V lost 2 bases and J lost 5, with 10 bases in between. In DNA, the CDR3 is TGTGCCAGCAGCTTTGACAGGACGAATGAAAAACTGTTTTTT. It encodes CASSFDRTNEKLFF.

The chain links TRBV10-3 to TRBJ2-5; the D gene is possibly TRBD1 (5 bases). CDR1 is ENHRY, CDR2 SYGVKD, per germline. The CDR3 is 14 residues long. Trimming removed 2 bases from V and 3 bases from J, with 10 bases in between. CDR3 loop: CAISERAGKETQYF. The CDR3 DNA reads TGTGCCATCAGTGAGAGGGCAGGGAAAGAGACCCAGTACTTC.

In nucleotides, the CDR3 is TGTGCCAGCAGTTCCGCGGGACAGCTTACCTACAATGAGCAGTTCTTC. It specifies CASSSAGQLTYNEQFF. This chain links TRBV27 with TRBJ2-1, with TRBD1 as a possible D gene (7 bases). The CDR3 is 16 residues long. Germline CDR1 is MNHEY and CDR2 is SMNVEV (reference sequence). Trimming removed 4 bases at V and 2 bases at J, with 15 bases between.

The gene calls are TRBV7-9 and TRBJ2-7, with 10 nucleotides matching TRBD2. CDR1 and CDR2 (germline): SEHNR, FQNEAQ (reference sequence). The CDR3 is 16 residues long. V was clipped by 2 bases and J by 4 bases; unmatched bases: 8. The CDR3 protein is CASSLLPGLAEYEQYF. The CDR3 DNA sequence: TGTGCCAGCAGCTTACTCCCCGGACTAGCGGAATACGAGCAGTACTTC.

The chain couples TRBV5-1 to TRBJ2-5, with D uncertain. The CDR3 extends over 13 amino acids. Trimming took 3 bases from V and 2 from J, leaving 8 bases between them. Germline V gene data show CDR1 as SGHRS and CDR2 as YFSETQ. For the CDR3, the DNA is TGCGCCAGCAGCTCACTATGGCAAGAGACCCAGTACTTC. Residues: CASSSLWQETQYF.

A single count supports this clone. The V and J genes are TRBV5-1 and TRBJ2-3, with D possibly being TRBD1 (5 bases). Germline lookup yields CDR1 SGHRS and CDR2 YFSETQ. Between the trimmed V and J ends, which lost 0 bases and 2 bases, there was a span of 13 bases. The CDR3 extends over 16 amino acids. The CDR3 nucleotides are TGCGCCAGCAGCTTGGGTCCAGGGAAAAACACAGATACGCAGTATTTT. Its protein product is CASSLGPGKNTDTQYF.

This clone appeared a few times. The V gene is TRBV28, the J gene TRBJ1-2, with D hard to call. The CDR3 length is 13 residues. Trimming took off 1 base at V and 4 bases at J, with 7 bases between the two ends. Germline V gives CDR1 MDHEN, CDR2 SYDVKM. The CDR3 here is CASSLSGSYGYTF. Written as DNA, the CDR3 is TGTGCCAGCAGTTTATCCGGGAGCTATGGCTACACCTTC.

The gene calls are TRBV29-1 and TRBJ2-2; 11 bases map to TRBD1. Germline V gene lookup returns CDR1 SQVTM and CDR2 ANQGSEA. V was clipped by 6 bases and J by 5 bases; unmatched bases: 2. This CDR3 contains 13 residues. CDR3 nucleotide sequence: TGCAGCGTGGACAGGGGGCAAACCGGGGAGCTGTTTTTT. Residues: CSVDRGQTGELFF.

The chain is built from TRBV10-3 and TRBJ1-5; TRBD1 might be the D (5 bases). The V gene's germline CDR1 is ENHRY and CDR2 SYGVKD. This CDR3 has 15 amino acids. Trimming left V 6 bases short and J 5 bases short, with 17 bases between. The CDR3 here is CAISPRVEGDQPQHF. Written as DNA, the CDR3 is TGTGCCATCAGCCCCAGGGTTGAAGGGGATCAGCCCCAGCATTTT.

The chain uses TRBV5-6 and TRBJ2-3, with 13 nucleotides matching TRBD2. Trimming at V came to 3 bases and at J to 3 bases, leaving 1 base not matched to a gene. Germline V gene lookup returns CDR1 SGHDT and CDR2 YYEEEE. The CDR3 is 15 amino acids. The CDR3 DNA reads as TGTGCCAGCAGCTCGGGACTAGCGGGGACAGATACGCAGTATTTT. This encodes CASSSGLAGTDTQYF.

The chain is built from TRBV19 and TRBJ2-1; 10 positions match TRBD2. CDR1 is LNHDA and CDR2 is SQIVND in the germline V gene (reference sequence). V dropped 6 bases and J dropped 6; count of bases not matched to a gene: 5. There are 14 residues in the CDR3. The CDR3 is CASSGLAERNEQFF. CDR3 DNA: TGTGCCAGTAGCGGACTAGCGGAGCGCAATGAGCAGTTCTTC.

The chain joins TRBV18 to TRBJ1-1; unclear D gene. The V and J ends lost 2 bases and 5 bases respectively, with 18 bases between them. This CDR3 contains 16 residues. Germline CDR1 is KGHSH and CDR2 is LQKENI. CDR3 in amino acids: CASSPDSAGTRTEAFF. The CDR3 DNA reads as TGTGCCAGCTCACCAGATTCGGCGGGTACTCGAACTGAAGCTTTCTTT.

This chain joins TRBV27 and TRBJ1-4; 9 nucleotides agree with TRBD1. The CDR3 consists of 16 residues. CDR1 MNHEY and CDR2 SMNVEV come from the germline V gene (reference sequence). J gave up 4 bases and V 6 bases, and 9 bases lay outside the gene matches. The CDR3 nucleotides are TGTGCCAGCAGCCCTTTTGGACAGGGGCTTAATGAAAAACTGTTTTTT. Protein sequence: CASSPFGQGLNEKLFF. Using reference TRBV27 and TRBJ1-4 for the parts outside the CDR3, the full variable domain is EAQVTQNPRYLITVTGKKLTVTCSQNMNHEYMSWYRQDPGLGLRQIYYSMNVEVTDKGDVPEGYKVSRKEKRNFPLILESPSPNQTSLYFCASSPFGQGLNEKLFFGSGTQLSVL.

This chain connects TRBV3-1 (or the pseudogene TRBV3-2) to TRBJ2-7; D remains unclear. V lost 1 base, J lost 9 bases, and 10 bases lay in between. CDR1 and CDR2 (germline): LGHDT, YNNKEL (reference sequence). The CDR3 has 12 amino acids. As DNA, the CDR3 is TGTGCCAGCAGCCAAGGATCCGCCGGGCAGTACTTC. Encoded protein: CASSQGSAGQYF.

This clone was recorded once. The chain combines TRBV28 with TRBJ2-7; 7 bases line up with TRBD2. CDR3 length equals 13 residues. In germline, CDR1 is MDHEN, CDR2 SYDVKM. The V gene end was trimmed by 2 bases and the J gene end by 9 bases; junction bases not matched to a gene: 7. CDR3 nucleotides: TGTGCCAGCAGTTTACAGGGAGGGAGGGGGCAGTACTTC. Translation gives CASSLQGGRGQYF.

The chain uses TRBV19 and TRBJ2-3, with D hard to call. Germline-derived CDR1 and CDR2 are LNHDA and SQIVND (reference sequence). This CDR3 has 14 residues. With 1 base removed from V and 1 base from J, the gap between germline ends came to 6 bases. The CDR3 reads CASSIGQGTDTQYF. Written as DNA, the CDR3 is TGTGCCAGTAGTATAGGGCAGGGCACAGATACGCAGTATTTT.

The rearrangement links TRBV29-1 to TRBJ1-2; 8 bases are a match to TRBD1. The ends lost 4 bases at V and 4 bases at J; junction bases unmatched: 5. Germline V gene sequence: CDR1 SQVTM, CDR2 ANQGSEA. This CDR3 spans 13 amino acids. The CDR3 DNA sequence: TGCAGCGTTGGGCCCACAGGGGGCTATGGCTACACCTTC. This gives the protein CSVGPTGGYGYTF.

The genes are TRBV5-1 and TRBJ2-3; 13 bases align to TRBD2. The CDR3 length is 19 residues. The germline CDR1 and CDR2 sequences are SGHRS and YFSETQ. Trimming took 3 bases from V and 3 from J; bases not matched to a gene: 13. CDR3 coding DNA: TGCGCCAGCAGCTCCCCGGACTGGACTAGCGGGAGATTAACAGATACGCAGTATTTT. Encoded protein: CASSSPDWTSGRLTDTQYF.

The chain recombines TRBV28 with TRBJ2-3, with TRBD1 matching 7 bases. The CDR3 runs 15 residues. V shed 5 bases, J shed 2 bases, and the junction held 7 bases outside the gene matches. Looked up from germline, CDR1 is MDHEN and CDR2 is SYDVKM. The CDR3 protein is CASSTTGKYTDTQYF. The CDR3 DNA follows: TGTGCCAGCAGTACGACAGGGAAATACACAGATACGCAGTATTTT. The complete variable domain, with remaining parts taken from reference TRBV28 and TRBJ2-3, reads DVKVTQSSRYLVKRTGEKVFLECVQDMDHENMFWYRQDPGLGLRLIYFSYDVKMKEKGDIPEGYSVSREKKERFSLILESASTNQTSMYLCASSTTGKYTDTQYFGPGTRLTVL.

The rearrangement joins TRBV2 to TRBJ2-4; D is unclear. The V end was cut by 6 bases, the J end by 8 bases, with 5 bases between. Germline CDR1 SNHLY, CDR2 FYNNEI. The CDR3 has 10 amino acids. CDR3 protein: CASSSYIQYF. The CDR3 coding sequence is TGTGCCAGCAGCAGTTACATTCAGTACTTC.